One TCR beta chain is described in this entry. This clonotype was seen ten or more times. This clone's antigen is unknown. No much larger clone exists at a distance of one base, and base qualities are not known. This sample was taken from a study of T cells in Graves' hyperthyroidism and ophthalmopathy (dated by TCRdb to the late 2010s). Context from the whole study: Peripheral blood samples were taken at initial diagnosis, before any treatment was given. TCR Vbeta CDR3 sequencing of 120 to 150 peripheral blood samples (approximately 44 ophthalmopathy, 75 or so hyperthyroidism and around 17 progressor patients) is reported in the paper. The approximately 90 discovery patients were randomly split 7:3 into training and test sets. TCR V-J signatures able to tell the groups apart were searched for in a discovery cohort of some 97 patients, of whom fewer than 45 had Graves' ophthalmopathy and roughly 59 had stable Graves' hyperthyroidism. Prospective prediction of ophthalmopathy was tested in an independent validation cohort consisting of 18 to 20 hyperthyroidism patients and more than 15 patients who later progressed to ophthalmopathy. Thyroid tissue and blood T-cell repertoires from six Graves' hyperthyroidism patients were also compared in the study. After sampling, hyperthyroidism patients received methimazole starting at 30 mg daily, and ophthalmopathy patients received high-dose intravenous methylprednisolone.

Amplification of TCR beta CDR3 regions was carried out from RNA transcripts. The first round of RT-PCR for the TCR CDR3 was performed with the HTBI primer set and the Qiagen OneStep RT-PCR kit. Libraries were constructed in a second round of multiplex PCR, after which size selection and purification were performed. Sequencing of the libraries was done on an Illumina HiSeq2000 using paired-end 100 bp reads. The study's own analysis went as follows. Raw data were processed with SOAPnuke, discarding reads with adapters, uncalled bases, mean Phred below 15, or no exact constant-primer or identifier match. COPE v1.2.5 was used to merge the high-quality paired reads, and each unique nucleotide sequence was defined as a clonotype. MiTCR v1.1 was used to align the clonotypes against IMGT TRBV, TRBD and TRBJ reference segments. The analysis was restricted to V-J combinations with a frequency above 0.0001, which together covered just over 98% of the repertoires. A TCS score was defined as the ratio between F50 (clonal expansion) and ExV (chaos), using BLOSUM62-based TCRdist between CDR3 peptides within each V-J. Welch's t-statistics and random forest reduced around 550 V-J features to roughly 13, which were used in a naive Bayes classifier (R e1071). TCRdb handled the public reads itself, with Q25 trimming in fastp and clone calling in MiXCR, and kept productive beta chains. Each record represents a unique CDR3 protein, reported with the most common genes and DNA among its rows. TCRdb, rather than the study authors, made the V and J calls. Present in this sample are 200,000 to 250,000 distinct CDR3 sequences, roughly 17% of which were seen just once. 50% of the sample rests with the top ten.

Measured from the cysteine to the phenylalanine, the CDR3 is 16 residues long. The only DNA kept is the CDR3, 48 bases in frame from the first base. For this chain, trimming is 7 bases at the V end and 2 bases at the J end, and the number of junction bases without a gene match is 14. In the germline V gene, CDR1 corresponds to SNHLY and CDR2 to FYNNEI. Stable Graves' hyperthyroidism was defined as the absence of progression to ophthalmopathy over 18 months of follow-up. Hyperthyroidism patients were newly diagnosed, had a disease duration of under 2 months, and were aged 18 to 65 years. Patients with uncontrolled infections, other autoimmune diseases, pregnancy or lactation were excluded. Diagnoses were based on clinical symptoms, serum thyroxine and TRAb, thyroid ultrasound and orbital computed tomography. PBMCs were separated from roughly 10 ml of fresh peripheral blood using Ficoll-Paque density gradient centrifugation. Trizol reagent was used to extract total RNA, and RNA quality was then checked on an Agilent 2100 Bioanalyzer.

The paper as a whole reports these results and caveats: A 13 V-J signature model separated ophthalmopathy from stable hyperthyroidism, with over 85% sensitivity and just under 84% specificity in cross-validation and 80%/75% in testing. Blood samples also contained most of the expanded thyroid clonotypes (frequency above 0.001), which suggests that blood repertoires may reflect thyroid immune responses. No statistical method was used to fix the sample size in advance, and group allocation was not hidden from the investigators. In validation, the model predicted progression to ophthalmopathy with roughly 66% sensitivity and less than 75% specificity, a median of 6.5 months before onset.

The sequence was obtained from a man aged 45-65 years with Graves' hyperthyroidism. The material sequenced was blood. The chain uses TRBV2 and TRBJ2-7; TRBD2 aligns with 7 central bases. The CDR3 protein sequence reads: CASTQRGGSGTYEQYF. The sequenced DNA is TGTGCCAGCACCCAAAGGGGCGGGAGCGGGACCTACGAGCAGTACTTC.